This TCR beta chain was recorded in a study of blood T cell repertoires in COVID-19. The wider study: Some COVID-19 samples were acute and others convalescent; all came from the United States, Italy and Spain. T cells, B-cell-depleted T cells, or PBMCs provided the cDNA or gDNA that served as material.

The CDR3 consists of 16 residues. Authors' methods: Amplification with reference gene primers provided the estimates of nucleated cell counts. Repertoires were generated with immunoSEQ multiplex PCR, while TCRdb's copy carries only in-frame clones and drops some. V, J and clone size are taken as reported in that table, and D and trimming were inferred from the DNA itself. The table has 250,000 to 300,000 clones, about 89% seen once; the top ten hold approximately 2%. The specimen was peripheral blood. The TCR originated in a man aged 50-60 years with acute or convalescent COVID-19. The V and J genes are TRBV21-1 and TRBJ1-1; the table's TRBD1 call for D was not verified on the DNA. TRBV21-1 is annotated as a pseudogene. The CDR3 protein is CASSKARTGGGTEAFF. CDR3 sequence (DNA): TGTGCCAGCAGCAAAGCCCGGACAGGGGGAGGCACTGAAGCTTTCTTT.